The next 27 T cell receptor beta chains were all read from a single sample in a study of post-analysis software for immune sequencing data. General study points: Relative to controls, patients had about 5 TRBV segments at higher frequency, with TRBV5-6, TRBV5-1 and TRBV20-1 among these.

The authors incorporated unique molecular identifiers into the TCR beta cDNA libraries. TCRdb itself ran the PCR reads through MiXCR, one entry per CDR3 protein. This sample has fewer than 850,000 distinct CDR3 sequences, with around 46% found just once. Their target antigens are unknown. The sample consisted of blood. The receptors stem from a girl aged 10-17 years with multiple sclerosis.

This chain uses TRBV7-8 with TRBJ1-6, with 7 bases matching TRBD1. The CDR3 runs to 20 residues. CDR1 and CDR2 (germline): SGHVS, FQNEAQ. Germline trimming cut 4 bases from V and 0 bases from J; bases unmatched to any gene: 15. The chain's CDR3 is CASSSQTGNLPSSYNSPLHF. CDR3 bases: TGTGCCAGCAGCTCACAGACAGGGAATCTACCCAGCTCCTATAATTCACCCCTCCACTTT.

This clonotype was detected a few times. The chain joins TRBV7-2 to TRBJ1-6; D remains ambiguous. Trimming removed 1 base from V and 9 bases from J, with 10 bases in between. CDR1 is SGHTA, CDR2 FQGNSA, per germline. The CDR3 runs to 14 residues. The DNA for the CDR3 is TGTGCCAGCAGCTTAGGCGTTGGACGTTCACCCCTCCACTTT. Residues: CASSLGVGRSPLHF.

The chain carries TRBV9 and TRBJ2-1, with no clear D. The length of the CDR3 is 15 residues. V was shortened by 0 bases and J by 1 base, with 8 bases between the two germline ends. Germline assignment: CDR1 SGDLS and CDR2 YYNGEE. CDR3 loop: CASSVDGASYNEQFF. The CDR3 DNA reads as TGTGCCAGCAGCGTAGACGGAGCGTCCTACAATGAGCAGTTCTTC.

This clonotype was seen just once. The chain employs TRBV13 and TRBJ1-5; 9 positions agree with TRBD1. Looked up from germline, CDR1 is PRHDT and CDR2 is FYEKMQ (reference sequence). This CDR3 region has 16 residues. V lost 4 bases and J lost 5; bases outside the gene matches: 9. Here the CDR3 DNA reads TGTGCCAGCAGCTCTACTGGACAGGGGAGGGATCAGCCCCAGCATTTT. Translated: CASSSTGQGRDQPQHF.

This clonotype was recorded a few times. The CDR3 nucleotides are TGTGCCAGCAGCTTCTCGGACGGCTCGGGGGGGGCCAACGTCCTGACTTTC. Amino acid sequence: CASSFSDGSGGANVLTF. The chain uses TRBV7-9 and TRBJ2-6, with a tentative D call TRBD2 (5 bases). Trimming removed 3 bases at V and 4 bases at J, with 16 bases between. The CDR3 length is 17 residues. CDR1 and CDR2 from the germline V gene are SEHNR and FQNEAQ (reference sequence).

This chain connects TRBV29-1 to TRBJ2-5; D not certain. Trimming stripped 3 bases from V and 2 bases from J, with 19 bases between. The germline gives CDR1 SQVTM, CDR2 ANQGSEA. CDR3 size: 16 residues. The CDR3 spells CSVEDGIGGVQETQYF. In nucleotides, the CDR3 is TGCAGCGTTGAGGACGGAATAGGTGGGGTTCAAGAGACCCAGTACTTC.

This rearrangement joins TRBV29-1 to TRBJ2-7; D ambiguous. The ends were cut back, 6 bases at V and 0 bases at J, with 15 bases in the middle. The germline CDR1 and CDR2 sequences are SQVTM and ANQGSEA. The CDR3 loop spans 14 amino acids. DNA of the CDR3: TGCAGCGTCCCCGGACGAGGAGCCTCCTACGAGCAGTACTTC. Translating gives CSVPGRGASYEQYF.

CDR3 protein: CASSSAGGTYNEQFF. In DNA, the CDR3 is TGTGCCAGCAGCTCAGCGGGGGGGACATACAATGAGCAGTTCTTC. This chain links TRBV12-3 or TRBV12-4 with TRBJ2-1; TRBD2 aligns across 10 bases. V lost 6 bases to trimming and J lost 4 bases; unmatched junction nucleotides: 6. The CDR3 has 15 amino acids.

This clonotype was detected only once. The chain is built from TRBV6-1 and TRBJ2-7, with 7 bases aligning to TRBD1. J was trimmed by 3 bases and V by 5 bases; bases with no gene match: 13. Germline CDR1 and CDR2: MNHNS and SASEGT. The CDR3 is made up of 16 amino acids. This chain's CDR3 is CASSRKRTGLIYEQYF. As DNA, the CDR3 is TGTGCCAGCAGTCGAAAAAGGACAGGACTGATCTACGAGCAGTACTTC.

J is TRBJ2-1 and V is TRBV30; tentative D call: TRBD2 (6 bases). V lost 3 bases, J lost 7 bases, and 16 bases lay in between. The V gene's germline CDR1 is GTSNPN and CDR2 SVGIG (reference sequence). CDR3 length: 14 amino acids. The CDR3 reads CAWSRLGNVNEQFF. CDR3 coding DNA: TGTGCCTGGAGCCGACTAGGCAACGTGAATGAGCAGTTCTTC.

This clonotype was found a few times. CDR3: CASSFPGGMETQYF. The CDR3 DNA is TGTGCCAGCAGCTTCCCAGGGGGAATGGAGACCCAGTACTTC. V and J are TRBV7-8 and TRBJ2-5, with 7 bases lining up with TRBD1. V was clipped by 3 bases and J by 5 bases; unmatched bases: 6. The CDR3 contains 14 residues. Looked up from germline, CDR1 is SGHVS and CDR2 is FQNEAQ.

This clonotype was observed a few times. The J gene is TRBJ2-4, the V gene TRBV9; possible D gene TRBD1, 7 bases. The J call may be incorrect, as the DNA end agrees better with TRBJ2-7. Germline V lookup: CDR1 SGDLS, CDR2 YYNGEE. The CDR3 is 16 residues long. The CDR3 sequence: CASSVAGDSGRNEQYF. CDR3 DNA: TGTGCCAGCAGCGTAGCGGGGGACAGTGGAAGGAACGAGCAGTACTTC.

The chain employs TRBV25-1 and TRBJ2-3, with 10 positions matching TRBD2. The CDR3 has 17 amino acids. V was pared by 2 bases and J by 5 bases, with 10 bases of the junction left unmatched. Germline loops: CDR1 MGHDK, CDR2 SYGVNS. CDR3 DNA: TGTGCCAGCAGTGAAAGTTGGCTAGCGGGAGAAGGAGATACGCAGTATTTT. It yields the protein CASSESWLAGEGDTQYF.

The CDR3 sequence is CASSPHRDTNEQFF. The DNA for the CDR3 is TGTGCCAGCAGCCCCCACCGGGACACCAATGAGCAGTTCTTC. The chain employs TRBV12-3 or TRBV12-4 and TRBJ2-1, with a weak D call TRBD1 (6 bases). V was shortened by 6 bases and J by 6 bases, with 15 bases between the two germline ends. The CDR3 totals 14 residues.

The chain employs TRBV12-3 or TRBV12-4 and TRBJ2-3; 7 nucleotides align to TRBD2. The CDR3 length is 16 residues. Unmatched junction bases numbered 13, after V lost 4 bases and J lost 6 bases. The DNA for the CDR3 is TGTGCCAGCAGTTCGCGGACTAGAGGGATACCCGATACGCAGTATTTT. Translating gives CASSSRTRGIPDTQYF.

The chain employs TRBV3-1 and TRBJ1-5; D is possibly TRBD1 (5 bases). V lost 1 base and J lost 4, with 8 bases in between. The CDR3 sequence is 14 residues long. Looked up from germline, CDR1 is LGHDT and CDR2 is YNNKEL (reference sequence). The CDR3 region is CASSQGRGNQPQHF. The CDR3 DNA follows: TGTGCCAGCAGCCAAGGTCGGGGGAATCAGCCCCAGCATTTT. The full variable domain, with the rest looked up from reference TRBV3-1 and TRBJ1-5, is DTAVSQTPKYLVTQMGNDKSIKCEQNLGHDTMYWYKQDSKKFLKIMFSYNNKELIINETVPNRFSPKSPDKAHLNLHINSLELGDSAVYFCASSQGRGNQPQHFGDGTRLSIL.

This chain connects TRBV5-1 to TRBJ2-1; TRBD2 is a possible D gene (5 bases). V dropped 0 bases and J dropped 9 bases, with 10 bases sitting between them. Germline CDR1 SGHRS, CDR2 YFSETQ. There are 13 residues in the CDR3. CDR3 bases: TGCGCCAGCAGCTTGGCCGGAGGACGTGAGCAGTTCTTC. Translated, it gives CASSLAGGREQFF.

This clonotype came up a few times. The chain combines TRBV20-1 with TRBJ2-5; 8 bases agree with TRBD2. Germline V lookup: CDR1 DFQATT, CDR2 SNEGSKA (reference sequence). J lost 0 bases, V lost 2 bases, and 11 bases had no gene match. The CDR3 length is 17 residues. The CDR3 DNA reads as TGCAGTGCTAGATCCCTGGGGACTAGTTCCTACCAAGAGACCCAGTACTTC. This sequence encodes CSARSLGTSSYQETQYF.

The rearrangement links TRBV5-1 to TRBJ2-7; D is possibly TRBD2 (5 bases). Per the germline V gene, CDR1 is SGHRS and CDR2 is YFSETQ. CDR3 length: 14 residues. V lost 4 bases and J lost 0, with 11 bases in between. CDR3 DNA sequence: TGCGCCAGCAGCCCGGACTTTAGCTCCTACGAGCAGTACTTC. It is translated as CASSPDFSSYEQYF.

The chain employs TRBV5-6 and TRBJ2-1; D possibly corresponds to TRBD2 (7 bases). Germline V CDR1 and CDR2: SGHDT, YYEEEE. Trimming took 4 bases from V and 4 from J, leaving 18 bases between them. The CDR3 runs to 16 residues. CDR3 nucleotides: TGTGCCAGCAGCCCTGCGGGGGCGGGATCTTACAATGAGCAGTTCTTC. Encoded protein: CASSPAGAGSYNEQFF.

This clonotype was seen a few times. The J gene is TRBJ2-7, the V gene TRBV20-1; 7 bases line up with TRBD2. This CDR3 is 16 amino acids long. Germline CDR1 DFQATT, CDR2 SNEGSKA (reference sequence). The V and J ends lost 0 bases and 4 bases, in that order; junction bases with no gene match: 12. This CDR3 reads CSARDGAAGTGYEQYF. The DNA for the CDR3 is TGCAGTGCTAGAGACGGGGCAGCGGGAACGGGGTACGAGCAGTACTTC.

This chain links TRBV12-3 or TRBV12-4 with TRBJ2-3; 7 bases map to TRBD1. Trimming took 6 bases from V and 4 from J; bases not matched to a gene: 7. The CDR3 totals 14 residues. The CDR3 protein is CASRPTGMPDTQYF. CDR3 sequence (DNA): TGTGCCAGCAGGCCGACAGGGATGCCAGATACGCAGTATTTT.

The rearrangement links TRBV7-2 to TRBJ2-5; D uncertain. Germline CDR1 SGHTA, CDR2 FQGNSA. Trimming pared 7 bases from V and 0 bases from J, leaving 6 bases between. The CDR3 totals 12 residues. The chain's CDR3 is CASTPYQETQYF. CDR3 bases: TGTGCCAGCACTCCGTACCAAGAGACCCAGTACTTC.

The rearrangement joins TRBV7-2 to TRBJ2-5, with D unclear. The CDR3 runs 16 residues. The germline V and J ends were trimmed by 1 base and 2 bases, with 14 bases remaining between them. Germline V gene lookup returns CDR1 SGHTA and CDR2 FQGNSA. The CDR3 DNA is TGTGCCAGCAGCTTAGAAGTCCTCAGTGGGCAAGAGACCCAGTACTTC. This translates into CASSLEVLSGQETQYF.

This clonotype was picked up one time. The chain recombines TRBV24-1 with TRBJ2-1; 11 nucleotides line up with TRBD2. In germline, CDR1 is KGHDR, CDR2 SFDVKD. CDR3 length: 16 amino acids. The V gene end was trimmed by 5 bases and the J gene end by 4 bases; junction bases not matched to a gene: 6. This CDR3 is CATSAPGTSGYNEQFF. The CDR3 DNA sequence: TGTGCCACCAGTGCCCCCGGGACTAGCGGTTACAATGAGCAGTTCTTC.

V is TRBV20-1 and J is TRBJ2-7, with 8 bases aligning to TRBD1. CDR1 is DFQATT, CDR2 SNEGSKA, per germline (reference sequence). This CDR3 is built from 14 residues. Germline trimming cut 2 bases from V and 4 bases from J; bases unmatched to any gene: 7. In nucleotides, the CDR3 is TGCAGTGCTAGACCACAGGGGGATTCTTACGAGCAGTACTTC. Encoded protein: CSARPQGDSYEQYF.

This rearrangement joins TRBV7-9 to TRBJ2-1, with 10 bases identical to TRBD1. Germline CDR1 and CDR2: SEHNR and FQNEAQ (reference sequence). The CDR3 spans 15 residues. With 7 bases clipped from V and 8 bases from J, the junction kept 11 bases outside the gene matches. The CDR3 protein is CASTDRTGGGDEQFF. Here the CDR3 DNA reads TGTGCCAGCACCGACCGGACAGGGGGAGGGGATGAGCAGTTCTTC.